The rows below give T cell receptor beta chains drawn from one sample of a study of blood T cell repertoires in COVID-19. Repertoires were generated with immunoSEQ multiplex PCR, while TCRdb's copy carries only in-frame clones and drops some. The sample consists of about 400,000 clones, roughly 87% of them appearing once. Sample: PBMCs or T cells enriched from blood (not recorded which). The source of these receptors is a middle-aged woman with acute COVID-19. CDR3s include the opening cysteine and the closing phenylalanine or tryptophan. A D gene is named only where the DNA matches it firmly. Part of the rows lack a size; the others show once, few, many or a class for expanded clones.

D gene	CDR3 length	V gene	clone size	J gene	CDR3 DNA	CDR3 protein
NA	14	TRBV29-1	NA	TRBJ1-1	TGCAGCGTTGCCGGGACACTTAATAACACTGAAGCTTTCTTT	CSVAGTLNNTEAFF
TRBD1	13	TRBV29-1	few	TRBJ2-2	TGCAGCGTTATCACACAGGGGGCCGGGGAGCTGTTTTTT	CSVITQGAGELFF
TRBD1	15	TRBV3-1/TRBV3-2	NA	TRBJ1-1	TGTGCCAGCAGCCCACCAATTAACAGGGGTACTGAAGCTTTCTTT	CASSPPINRGTEAFF
TRBD1	13	TRBV5-4	NA	TRBJ2-5	TGTGCCAGCAGCTCACAGGGGGAAGAGACCCAGTACTTC	CASSSQGEETQYF
NA	15	TRBV7-6	NA	TRBJ1-5	TGTGCCAGCAGCTTAGATCACGAGCGGGGTCAGCCCCAGCATTTT	CASSLDHERGQPQHF
NA	15	TRBV6-1	NA	TRBJ2-7	TGTGCCAGCAGTGATTGGGCAGTGGGTTTCTCCGAGCAGTACTTC	CASSDWAVGFSEQYF
NA	11	TRBV19	NA	TRBJ1-4	TGTGCCAGTATGGGGGGTGTTCAACTGTTTTTT	CASMGGVQLFF
TRBD2	17	TRBV7-8	once	TRBJ2-3	TGTGCCAGCAGCTTAGCGAGGGTAGCGGGGGGCCTAGATACGCAGTATTTT	CASSLARVAGGLDTQYF
NA	15	TRBV7-8	NA	TRBJ2-2	TGTGCCGGGTCCGGGAAACGACTAACGGGGGGGGAGCTGTTTTTT	CAGSGKRLTGGELFF
TRBD2	15	TRBV18	once	TRBJ2-7	TGTGCCAGCTCACCGGTCGCGGGGGGGGTCTACGAGCAGTACTTC	CASSPVAGGVYEQYF
NA	14	TRBV5-1	NA	TRBJ1-6	TGCGCCAGCAGCTTAGGACAGAATAATTCACCCCTCCACTTT	CASSLGQNNSPLHF
NA	14	TRBV5-1	NA	TRBJ1-5	TGCGCCAGCAGCCTGGATGGGGGGGATCAGCCCCAGCATTTT	CASSLDGGDQPQHF
NA	16	TRBV7-9	NA	TRBJ2-1	TGTGCCAGCAGCTTAGGGGCGGGGACCTCCTACAATGAGCAGTTCTTC	CASSLGAGTSYNEQFF
NA	14	TRBV25-1	NA	TRBJ2-1	TGTGCCAGCAGGGCGTCCGGGAACTACAATGAGCAGTTCTTC	CASRASGNYNEQFF
NA	15	TRBV10-3	NA	TRBJ1-2	TGTGCCATCAGCACCGGGACTCTGGACGTATATGGCTACACCTTC	CAISTGTLDVYGYTF
NA	18	TRBV7-9	once	TRBJ1-6	TGTGCCAGCAGCTTACGGCAGGGAGGAAGCTCCTATAATTCACCCCTCCACTTT	CASSLRQGGSSYNSPLHF
NA	17	TRBV12-5	NA	TRBJ1-5	TGTGCTAGTGGTTTGGGTCTACGGCTCGGGGAGGATCAGCCCCAGCATTTT	CASGLGLRLGEDQPQHF
NA	13	TRBV5-4	NA	TRBJ2-1	TGTGCCAGCAGCTTGGAGACTCCGGGGGGCAAGTTCTTC	CASSLETPGGKFF
NA	17	TRBV12-5	NA	TRBJ1-5	TGTGCTAGTGGTTTGGTACTCGGCAGGGAGGGAAATCAGCCCCAGCATTTT	CASGLVLGREGNQPQHF
NA	15	TRBV7-2	NA	TRBJ2-7	TGTGCCAGCAGCGGGAAGGTGGGGGCGCGGAACGAGCAGTACTTC	CASSGKVGARNEQYF
NA	14	TRBV6-1	NA	TRBJ1-2	TGTGCCAGCAGTGAAGGCACAGGTCCGGAAGGCTACACCTTC	CASSEGTGPEGYTF
NA	12	TRBV12-5	NA	TRBJ2-7	TGTGCTAGTGGTTTAGAGGGCTACGAGCAGTACTTC	CASGLEGYEQYF
NA	14	TRBV19	NA	TRBJ2-3	TGTGCCAGTAGTCGGCAGGGCCCTTGGGATACGCAGTATTTT	CASSRQGPWDTQYF
NA	12	TRBV12-3/TRBV12-4	NA	TRBJ2-2	TGTGCCAGCCGGTCTAACACCGGGGAGCTGTTTTTT	CASRSNTGELFF
NA	13	TRBV27	NA	TRBJ1-5	TGTGCCAGCAGTTTAACAGGGCGCCAGCCCCAGCATTTT	CASSLTGRQPQHF
NA	15	TRBV11-2	NA	TRBJ2-2	TGTGCCAGCAGTCGTGTTAGGGGGCGGGGCGGGGAGCTGTTTTTT	CASSRVRGRGGELFF
TRBD1	15	TRBV11-3	NA	TRBJ2-5	TGTGCCAGCAGTTCGGGACAGGGGGCGCGGGAGACCCAGTACTTC	CASSSGQGARETQYF
TRBD2	14	TRBV4-2	many	TRBJ2-1	TGTGCCAGCATAGGGACTAGCGGAGACAATGAGCAGTTCTTC	CASIGTSGDNEQFF
NA	14	TRBV24-1	NA	TRBJ2-1	TGTGCCACCAGTGATATCGGGACTCGCGATGAGCAGTTCTTC	CATSDIGTRDEQFF
NA	13	TRBV24-1	NA	TRBJ2-3	TGTGCCACCAGTGATTCTAGCACAGATACGCAGTATTTT	CATSDSSTDTQYF
NA	15	TRBV5-8	once	TRBJ1-3	TGTGCCAGCCTCAGGGGCTGGAGCTCTGGAAACACCATATATTTT	CASLRGWSSGNTIYF
TRBD1	14	TRBV6-5	NA	TRBJ2-4	TGTGCCAGCAGATCCGGGACAGGGGGTACCATTCAGTACTTC	CASRSGTGGTIQYF
TRBD1	12	TRBV7-9	once	TRBJ1-2	TGTGCCAGCAGCACAGGGGGCCATGGCTACACCTTC	CASSTGGHGYTF
TRBD2	15	TRBV27	NA	TRBJ2-3	TGTGCCAGCAAAAGGAGGCGGGGGGGGGCAGATACGCAGTATTTT	CASKRRRGGADTQYF
TRBD1	13	TRBV9	once	TRBJ1-1	TGTGCCAGCAGCGAAGGACAGGGGACTGAAGCTTTCTTT	CASSEGQGTEAFF
NA	15	TRBV4-1	NA	TRBJ1-1	TGCGCCAGCAGCCAAGCGGGAGGGATAGGGACTGAAGCTTTCTTT	CASSQAGGIGTEAFF
NA	13	TRBV6-5	NA	TRBJ2-5	TGTGCCAGCAGTTCCAGGGGGGTAGAGACCCAGTACTTC	CASSSRGVETQYF
NA	11	TRBV12-3/TRBV12-4	once	TRBJ2-1	TGTGCCAGCAGTTTCCCGGGACAACAGTTCTTC	CASSFPGQQFF
NA	13	TRBV5-1	NA	TRBJ2-3	TGCGCCAGCAGCTTGGCAGTGGCAGATACGCAGTATTTT	CASSLAVADTQYF
NA	14	TRBV7-2	NA	TRBJ2-1	TGTGCCAGCAGCGTGGGACTTTTTTACAATGAGCAGTTCTTC	CASSVGLFYNEQFF
TRBD1	18	TRBV23-1	NA	TRBJ1-5	TGCGCCAGCCGTCGGACGGACAGGGTCCTCTATAGCAATCAGCCCCAGCATTTT	CASRRTDRVLYSNQPQHF
TRBD2	15	TRBV3-1/TRBV3-2	NA	TRBJ2-3	TGTGCCAGCAGCCAGGTAGCGGGGAACACAGATACGCAGTATTTT	CASSQVAGNTDTQYF
NA	13	TRBV21-1	NA	TRBJ1-1	TGTGCCAGCAGCAAACTTCTGAACACTGAAGCTTTCTTT	CASSKLLNTEAFF
NA	15	TRBV10-3	NA	TRBJ1-5	TGTGCCATCAGTGTCGCTGGGGGGGCAGATCAGCCCCAGCATTTT	CAISVAGGADQPQHF